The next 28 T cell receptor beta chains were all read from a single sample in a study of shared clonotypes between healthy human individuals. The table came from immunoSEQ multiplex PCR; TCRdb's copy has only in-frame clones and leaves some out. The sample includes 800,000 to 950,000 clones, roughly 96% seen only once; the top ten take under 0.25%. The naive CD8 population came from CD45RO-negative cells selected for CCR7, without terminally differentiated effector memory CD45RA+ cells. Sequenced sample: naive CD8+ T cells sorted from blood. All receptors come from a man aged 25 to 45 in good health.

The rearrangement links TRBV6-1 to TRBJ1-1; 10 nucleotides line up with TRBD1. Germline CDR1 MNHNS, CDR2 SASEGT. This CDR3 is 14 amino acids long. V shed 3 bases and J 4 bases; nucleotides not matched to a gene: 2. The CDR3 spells CASSDWTGGTEAFF. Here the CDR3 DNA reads TGTGCCAGCAGTGATTGGACAGGGGGCACTGAAGCTTTCTTT.

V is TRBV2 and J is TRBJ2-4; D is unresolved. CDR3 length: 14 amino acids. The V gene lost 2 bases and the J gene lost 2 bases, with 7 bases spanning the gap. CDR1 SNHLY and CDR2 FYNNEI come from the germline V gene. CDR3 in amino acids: CASSESFSKNIQYF. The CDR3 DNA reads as TGTGCCAGCAGTGAAAGTTTTTCCAAAAACATTCAGTACTTC.

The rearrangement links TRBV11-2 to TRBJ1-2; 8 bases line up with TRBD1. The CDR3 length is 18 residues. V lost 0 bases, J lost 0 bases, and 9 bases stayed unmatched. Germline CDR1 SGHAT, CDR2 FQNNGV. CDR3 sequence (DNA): TGTGCCAGCAGCTTAGATACTTGGACAGGGACGGCTAACTATGGCTACACCTTC. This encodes CASSLDTWTGTANYGYTF.

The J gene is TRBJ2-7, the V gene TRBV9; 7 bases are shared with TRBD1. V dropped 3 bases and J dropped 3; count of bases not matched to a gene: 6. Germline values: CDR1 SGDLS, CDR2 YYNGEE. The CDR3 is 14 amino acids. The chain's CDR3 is CASSAGDSFYEQYF. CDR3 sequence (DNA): TGTGCCAGCAGCGCCGGGGACAGCTTCTACGAGCAGTACTTC.

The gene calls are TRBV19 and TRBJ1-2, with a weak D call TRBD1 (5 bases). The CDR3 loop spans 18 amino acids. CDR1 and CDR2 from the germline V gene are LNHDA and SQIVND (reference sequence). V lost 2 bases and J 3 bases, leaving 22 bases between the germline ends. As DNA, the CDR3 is TGTGCCAGTAGTATATGGGGGATGGGCCAGGAGGGATACTATGGCTACACCTTC. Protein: CASSIWGMGQEGYYGYTF.

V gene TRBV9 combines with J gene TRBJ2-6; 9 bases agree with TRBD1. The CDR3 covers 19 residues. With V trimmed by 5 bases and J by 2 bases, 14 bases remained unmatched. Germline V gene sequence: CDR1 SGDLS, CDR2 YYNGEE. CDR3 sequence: CASRPGGQGELTGANVLTF. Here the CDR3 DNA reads TGTGCCAGCAGGCCAGGGGGACAGGGCGAACTTACTGGGGCCAACGTCCTGACTTTC.

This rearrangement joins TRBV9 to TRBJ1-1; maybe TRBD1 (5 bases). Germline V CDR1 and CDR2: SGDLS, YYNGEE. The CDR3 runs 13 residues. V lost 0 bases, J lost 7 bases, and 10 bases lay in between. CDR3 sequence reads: CASSVVSGGEAFF. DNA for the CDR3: TGTGCCAGCAGCGTAGTCTCGGGGGGTGAAGCTTTCTTT.

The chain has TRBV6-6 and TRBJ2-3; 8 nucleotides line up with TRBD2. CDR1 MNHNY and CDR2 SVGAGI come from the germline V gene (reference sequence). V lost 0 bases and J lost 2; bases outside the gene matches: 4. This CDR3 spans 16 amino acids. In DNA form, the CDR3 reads TGTGCCAGCAGTTACTCGGGGACTAGACTCACAGATACGCAGTATTTT. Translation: CASSYSGTRLTDTQYF.

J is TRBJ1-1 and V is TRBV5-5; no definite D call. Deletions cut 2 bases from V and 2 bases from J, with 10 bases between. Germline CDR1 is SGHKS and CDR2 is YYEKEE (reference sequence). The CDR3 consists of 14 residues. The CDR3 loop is CASSFASDNTEAFF. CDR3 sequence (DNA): TGTGCCAGCAGCTTCGCCTCCGATAACACTGAAGCTTTCTTT.

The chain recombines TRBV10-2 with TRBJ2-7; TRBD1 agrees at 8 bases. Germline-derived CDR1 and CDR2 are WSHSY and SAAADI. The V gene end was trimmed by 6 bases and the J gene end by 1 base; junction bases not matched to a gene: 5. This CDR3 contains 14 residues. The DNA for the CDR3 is TGCGCCAGCAGCGACAGGGGTGTATCCTACGAGCAGTACTTC. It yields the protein CASSDRGVSYEQYF.

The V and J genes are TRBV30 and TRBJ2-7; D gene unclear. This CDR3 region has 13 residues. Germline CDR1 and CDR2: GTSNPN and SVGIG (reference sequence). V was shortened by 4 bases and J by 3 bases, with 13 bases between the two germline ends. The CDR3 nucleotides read TGTGCCTGGACCCTGGGCCCTGACTACGAGCAGTACTTC. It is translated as CAWTLGPDYEQYF. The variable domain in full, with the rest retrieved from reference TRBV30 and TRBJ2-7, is SQTIHQWPATLVQPVGSPLSLECTVEGTSNPNLYWYRQAAGRGLQLLFYSVGIGQISSEVPQNLSASRPQDRQFILSSKKLLLSDSGFYLCAWTLGPDYEQYFGPGTRLTVT.

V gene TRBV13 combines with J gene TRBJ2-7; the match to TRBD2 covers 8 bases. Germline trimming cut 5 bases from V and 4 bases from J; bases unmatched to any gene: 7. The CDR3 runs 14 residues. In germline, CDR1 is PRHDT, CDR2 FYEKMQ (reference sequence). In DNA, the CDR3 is TGTGCCAGCAGCATACCGGGACTAGTATACGAGCAGTACTTC. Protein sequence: CASSIPGLVYEQYF.

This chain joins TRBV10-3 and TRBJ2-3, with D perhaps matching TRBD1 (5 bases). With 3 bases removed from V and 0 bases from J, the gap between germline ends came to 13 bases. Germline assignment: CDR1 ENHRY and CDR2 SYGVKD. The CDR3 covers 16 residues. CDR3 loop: CAISDGAPSSTDTQYF. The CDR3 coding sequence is TGTGCCATCAGTGATGGGGCCCCCTCTAGCACAGATACGCAGTATTTT.

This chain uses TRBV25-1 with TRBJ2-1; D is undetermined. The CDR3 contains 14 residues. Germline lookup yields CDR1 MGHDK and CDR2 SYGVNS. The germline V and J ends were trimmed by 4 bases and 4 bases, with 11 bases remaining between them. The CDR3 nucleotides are TGTGCCAGCAGTGTAGTCAGCCCTTACAATGAGCAGTTCTTC. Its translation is CASSVVSPYNEQFF. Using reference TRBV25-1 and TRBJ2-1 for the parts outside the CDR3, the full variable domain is EADIYQTPRYLVIGTGKKITLECSQTMGHDKMYWYQQDPGMELHLIHYSYGVNSTEKGDLSSESTVSRIRTEHFPLTLESARPSHTSQYLCASSVVSPYNEQFFGPGTRLTVL.

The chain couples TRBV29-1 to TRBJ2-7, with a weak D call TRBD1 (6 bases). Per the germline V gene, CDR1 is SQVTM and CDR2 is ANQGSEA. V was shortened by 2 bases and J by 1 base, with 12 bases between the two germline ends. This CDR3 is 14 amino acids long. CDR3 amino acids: CSVEIGTSSYEQYF. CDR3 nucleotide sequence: TGCAGCGTTGAAATCGGGACATCTTCCTACGAGCAGTACTTC.

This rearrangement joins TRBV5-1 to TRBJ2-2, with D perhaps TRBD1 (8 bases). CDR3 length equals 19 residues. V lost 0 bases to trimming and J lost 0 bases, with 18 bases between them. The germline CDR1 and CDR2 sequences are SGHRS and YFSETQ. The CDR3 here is CASSLVGTTGGANTGELFF. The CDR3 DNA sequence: TGCGCCAGCAGCTTGGTGGGGACTACAGGGGGAGCGAACACCGGGGAGCTGTTTTTT.

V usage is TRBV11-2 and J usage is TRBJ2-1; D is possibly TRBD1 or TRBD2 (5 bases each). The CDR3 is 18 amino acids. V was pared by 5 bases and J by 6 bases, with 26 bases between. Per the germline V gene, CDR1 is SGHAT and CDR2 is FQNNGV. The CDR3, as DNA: TGTGCCAGCAGCGCAGGCGAGCAGGGCGGGCCTTGGGCCAATGAGCAGTTCTTC. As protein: CASSAGEQGGPWANEQFF.

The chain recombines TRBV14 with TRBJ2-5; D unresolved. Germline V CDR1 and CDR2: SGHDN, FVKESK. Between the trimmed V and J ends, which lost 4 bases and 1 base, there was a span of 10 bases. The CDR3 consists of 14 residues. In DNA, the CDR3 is TGTGCCAGCAGCCCCTATGTACTCCAAGAGACCCAGTACTTC. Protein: CASSPYVLQETQYF. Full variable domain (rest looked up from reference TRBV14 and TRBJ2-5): EAGVTQFPSHSVIEKGQTVTLRCDPISGHDNLYWYRRVMGKEIKFLLHFVKESKQDESGMPNNRFLAERTGGTYSTLKVQPAELEDSGVYFCASSPYVLQETQYFGPGTRLLVL.

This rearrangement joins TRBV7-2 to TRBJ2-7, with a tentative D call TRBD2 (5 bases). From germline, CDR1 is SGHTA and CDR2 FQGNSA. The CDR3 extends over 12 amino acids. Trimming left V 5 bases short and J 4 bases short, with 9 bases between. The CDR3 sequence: CASSRGVYEQYF. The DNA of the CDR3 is TGTGCCAGCAGCCGGGGAGTGTACGAGCAGTACTTC.

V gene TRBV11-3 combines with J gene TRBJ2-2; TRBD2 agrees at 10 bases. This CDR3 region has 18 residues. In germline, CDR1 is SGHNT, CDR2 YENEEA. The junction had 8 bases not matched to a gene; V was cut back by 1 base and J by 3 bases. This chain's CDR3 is CASSLGTKREGYTGELFF. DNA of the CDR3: TGTGCCAGCAGCTTAGGGACCAAGCGGGAGGGATACACCGGGGAGCTGTTTTTT.

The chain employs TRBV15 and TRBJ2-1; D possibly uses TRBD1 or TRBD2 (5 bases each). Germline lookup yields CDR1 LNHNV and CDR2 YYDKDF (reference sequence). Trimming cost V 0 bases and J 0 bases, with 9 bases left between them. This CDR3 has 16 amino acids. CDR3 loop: CATSRDRGDSYNEQFF. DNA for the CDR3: TGTGCCACCAGCAGAGATAGAGGGGACTCCTACAATGAGCAGTTCTTC.

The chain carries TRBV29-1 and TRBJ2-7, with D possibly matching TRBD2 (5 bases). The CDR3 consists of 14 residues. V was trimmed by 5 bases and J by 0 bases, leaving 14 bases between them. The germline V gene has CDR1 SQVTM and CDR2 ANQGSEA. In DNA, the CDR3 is TGCAGCGTTAGTTGGGAGAGAGGCTCCTACGAGCAGTACTTC. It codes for CSVSWERGSYEQYF.

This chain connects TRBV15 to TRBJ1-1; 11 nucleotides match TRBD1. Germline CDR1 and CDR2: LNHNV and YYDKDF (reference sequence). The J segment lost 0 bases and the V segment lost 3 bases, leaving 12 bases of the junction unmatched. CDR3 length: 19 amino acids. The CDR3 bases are TGTGCCACCAGCAGTCCATTCCCGGGACAGGGGGTTGTGAACACTGAAGCTTTCTTT. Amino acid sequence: CATSSPFPGQGVVNTEAFF. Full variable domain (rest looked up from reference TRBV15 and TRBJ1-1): DAMVIQNPRYQVTQFGKPVTLSCSQTLNHNVMYWYQQKSSQAPKLLFHYYDKDFNNEADTPDNFQSRRPNTSFCFLDIRSPGLGDTAMYLCATSSPFPGQGVVNTEAFFGQGTRLTVV.

CDR3 protein: CASSPPVAEAYEQYF. The CDR3 nucleotides read TGTGCCAGCAGCCCCCCAGTAGCGGAAGCCTACGAGCAGTACTTC. This sequence joins TRBV7-9 and TRBJ2-7; a weak D match, TRBD2 (6 bases). This CDR3 has 15 residues. The V end lost 5 bases, the J end lost 2 bases, and 16 bases lay between the germline ends. The V gene's germline CDR1 is SEHNR and CDR2 FQNEAQ (reference sequence). The full variable domain, with the rest looked up from reference TRBV7-9 and TRBJ2-7, is DTGVSQNPRHKITKRGQNVTFRCDPISEHNRLYWYRQTLGQGPEFLTYFQNEAQLEKSRLLSDRFSAERPKGSFSTLEIQRTEQGDSAMYLCASSPPVAEAYEQYFGPGTRLTVT.

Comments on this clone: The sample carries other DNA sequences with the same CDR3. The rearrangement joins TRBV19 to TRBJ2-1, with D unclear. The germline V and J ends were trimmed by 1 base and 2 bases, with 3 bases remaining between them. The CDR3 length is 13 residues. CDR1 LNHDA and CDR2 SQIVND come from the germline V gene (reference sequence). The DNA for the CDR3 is TGTGCCAGTAGTATAGGTGCCTACAATGAGCAGTTCTTC. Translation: CASSIGAYNEQFF. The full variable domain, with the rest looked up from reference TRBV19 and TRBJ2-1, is DGGITQSPKYLFRKEGQNVTLSCEQNLNHDAMYWYRQDPGQGLRLIYYSQIVNDFQKGDIAEGYSVSREKKESFPLTVTSAQKNPTAFYLCASSIGAYNEQFFGPGTRLTVL.

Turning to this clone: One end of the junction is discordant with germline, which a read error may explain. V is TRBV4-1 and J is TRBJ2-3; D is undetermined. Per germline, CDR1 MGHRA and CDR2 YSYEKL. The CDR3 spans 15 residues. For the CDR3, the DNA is TGCGCCAGCAGCCAAGAGACTGCGCTGGCAGATATGCAGTATTTT. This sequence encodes CASSQETALADMQYF.

The DNA of the CDR3 is TGCGCCAGCAGCTTGCGAGACCCGGGGTTGGCCAACGTCCTGACTTTC. This sequence encodes CASSLRDPGLANVLTF. The V and J genes are TRBV5-1 and TRBJ2-6; possible D gene TRBD2, 5 bases. CDR1 is SGHRS and CDR2 is YFSETQ in the germline V gene. The V end lost 1 base, the J end lost 6 bases, and 14 bases lay between the germline ends. The CDR3 runs to 16 residues.

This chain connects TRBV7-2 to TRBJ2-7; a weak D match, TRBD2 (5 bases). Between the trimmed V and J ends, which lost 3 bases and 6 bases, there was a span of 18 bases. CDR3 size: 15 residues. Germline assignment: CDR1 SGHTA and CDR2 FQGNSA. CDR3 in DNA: TGTGCCAGCAGCTTGGTCGGTGGGAGAGAACGCGAGCAGTACTTC. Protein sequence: CASSLVGGREREQYF.